The present T cell receptor (beta chain) was sequenced within a study of T cell responses to AZD1222 COVID-19 vaccine. The length of the CDR3 is 14 residues. V was trimmed by 4 bases and J by 2 bases, leaving 12 bases between them. CDR1 and CDR2 (germline): SGHNT, YYREEE (reference sequence). Here immunoSEQ multiplex PCR was the method, and the copy in TCRdb shows in-frame clones only, minus some. Of around 160,000 clones in the sample, about 92% were seen once. As for this clone: Its target is not known.

Study-wide points: Most donors were white British and more were female, and clonal diversity was possibly underestimated.

The chain combines TRBV5-4 with TRBJ1-2; tentative D call: TRBD1 (6 bases). The sample consisted of peripheral blood, taken on day 0 of AZD1222 vaccination. The origin of this receptor is an adult in good health. The CDR3 bases are TGTGCCAGCAGCACCGGGACATACAACTATGGCTACACCTTC. It is translated as CASSTGTYNYGYTF.